Listed below are T cell receptor beta chains from one sample, sequenced in a study of blood T cell repertoires in COVID-19. Data came from immunoSEQ multiplex PCR; TCRdb stores just in-frame clones and leaves some out. The sample has roughly 100,000 clones, less than 90% seen once. The sample was peripheral blood. Receptors originate from a human donor in a cohort sampled during active COVID-19. Both conserved end residues are part of each CDR3. A D gene is named only where the DNA matches it firmly. Part of the rows lack a size; the others show once, few, many or a class for expanded clones.

cdr3_length	v_call	d_call	j_call	clone_size	cdr3_nt	cdr3_aa
13	TRBV28	.	TRBJ2-3	.	TGTGCCAGCAGTGCCAGCGGCACAGATACGCAGTATTTT	CASSASGTDTQYF
13	TRBV19	.	TRBJ1-5	.	TGTGCCAGTAGTGAGGCGCACAATCAGCCCCAGCATTTT	CASSEAHNQPQHF
15	TRBV3-1/TRBV3-2	.	TRBJ1-3	.	TGTGCCAGCAGCCAAGATCGGGTTACTGGAAACACCATATATTTT	CASSQDRVTGNTIYF
16	TRBV5-1	TRBD2	TRBJ2-3	.	TGCGCCAGCAGCATACTAGCGGCATTCGGGACAGATACGCAGTATTTT	CASSILAAFGTDTQYF
15	TRBV6-5	TRBD2	TRBJ2-1	.	TGTGCCAGCAGTCAGACTAGCGGGAGATACAATGAGCAGTTCTTC	CASSQTSGRYNEQFF
16	TRBV28	TRBD2	TRBJ2-7	few	TGTGCCAGCAGCTCCGGACTAGCGGGAGCAAAATTCGAGCAGTACTTC	CASSSGLAGAKFEQYF
15	TRBV11-2	.	TRBJ2-7	.	TGTGCCAGCAGCAGAAATGGGGGGAGTGACTACGAGCAGTACTTC	CASSRNGGSDYEQYF
18	TRBV4-2	.	TRBJ1-1	.	TGTGCCAGCAGCCAAGGAGGATTGCGGGGGCAAAGGGGGACTGAAGCTTTCTTT	CASSQGGLRGQRGTEAFF
14	TRBV11-2	.	TRBJ2-1	.	TGTGCCAGCAGCTTAGCCTCGGGAGTTAGAGAGCAGTTCTTC	CASSLASGVREQFF
13	TRBV6-5	TRBD2	TRBJ2-1	.	TGTGCCAGCCTGAGCGGGAGTCAAAATGAGCAGTTCTTC	CASLSGSQNEQFF
14	TRBV25-1	.	TRBJ2-7	.	TGTGCCAGCAGTAATCCTGGCGGAAGCTACGAGCAGTACTTC	CASSNPGGSYEQYF
13	TRBV5-4	.	TRBJ1-2	.	TGTGCCAGCAGCCCGGACAGTAACTATGGCTACACCTTC	CASSPDSNYGYTF
14	TRBV28	.	TRBJ2-7	.	TGTGCCAGCAGTTTATGGGACAGCTCCTACGAGCAGTACTTC	CASSLWDSSYEQYF
16	TRBV11-3	TRBD1	TRBJ1-2	.	TGTGCCAGCAGTCAACGGACGGGGACAGGCATTAATGGCTACACCTTC	CASSQRTGTGINGYTF
19	TRBV3-1/TRBV3-2	.	TRBJ1-2	.	TGTGCCAGCAGCCAAGAAGTGGGGGGGTGCAGTCCGCTTATAGATGGCTACACCTTC	CASSQEVGGCSPLIDGYTF
16	TRBV5-4	.	TRBJ2-7	.	TGTGCCAGCAGCTTACTCCAGGGGACGCGGGCCTACGAGCAGTACTTC	CASSLLQGTRAYEQYF
16	TRBV6-6	.	TRBJ1-5	once	TGTGCCAGCAGAGACGGGACACTCCTTAGCAATCAGCCCCAGCATTTT	CASRDGTLLSNQPQHF
16	TRBV4-1	.	TRBJ2-5	.	TGCGCCAGCAGCCAAGAAGGGAGGACGGGGTTAGAGACCCAGTACTTC	CASSQEGRTGLETQYF
16	TRBV5-4	TRBD2	TRBJ2-3	.	TGTGCCAGCAGCGCAGGACTAGCGGGGGGTTCGGATACGCAGTATTTT	CASSAGLAGGSDTQYF
13	TRBV19	TRBD2	TRBJ2-3	.	TGTGCCACTTCCGCGGGGGGGCGAAATACGCAGTATTTT	CATSAGGRNTQYF
15	TRBV2	.	TRBJ2-3	once	TGTGCCAGCAGTGTGTCGGCGGGACGCACAGATACGCAGTATTTT	CASSVSAGRTDTQYF
16	TRBV12-1	.	TRBJ2-2	.	TGTGCCAGCACCTTTGGGGACAGGGGAAACACCGGGGAGCTGTTTTTT	CASTFGDRGNTGELFF
16	TRBV7-9	.	TRBJ2-3	.	TGTGCCAGCAGCTTTTGGCGGGAGAGGGGGACAGATACGCAGTATTTT	CASSFWRERGTDTQYF
16	TRBV19	.	TRBJ2-3	.	TGTGCCAGTAGTATGAGGGTTGGGCCAACAACAGATACGCAGTATTTT	CASSMRVGPTTDTQYF
13	TRBV24-1	.	TRBJ2-7	.	TGTGCCACCAGTGGGGGGGACTCCTACGAGCAGTACTTC	CATSGGDSYEQYF
13	TRBV9	.	TRBJ2-5	.	TGTGCCAGCAGCGTAGGGGGGAGGGAGACCCAGTACTTC	CASSVGGRETQYF
15	TRBV7-2	.	TRBJ1-2	.	TGTGCCAGCAGCTTAGGGGGGGTCTCAAGACATGGCTACACCTTC	CASSLGGVSRHGYTF
13	TRBV7-9	.	TRBJ1-5	.	TGTGCCAGCAGCTTAGGGAGAAATCAGCCCCAGCATTTT	CASSLGRNQPQHF
16	TRBV5-1	.	TRBJ2-7	.	TGCGCCAGCAGCTTGGAGTCGGTGGGAGCGGGCTACGAGCAGTACTTC	CASSLESVGAGYEQYF
12	TRBV19	.	TRBJ1-2	.	TGTGCCAGTAGTCCATCCAGTGGTGGCTACACCTTC	CASSPSSGGYTF
15	TRBV7-3	TRBD2	TRBJ2-3	.	TGTGCCAGCAGCTTAAAAGCGGGGGACACAGATACGCAGTATTTT	CASSLKAGDTDTQYF
18	TRBV5-4	TRBD1	TRBJ1-2	once	TGTGCCAGCAGCTTGTCCCGGACAGGGGGCTTAGGTTTCTATGGCTACACCTTC	CASSLSRTGGLGFYGYTF
12	TRBV7-2	.	TRBJ2-3	.	TGTGCCAGCAGAACTAGCTTGGATACGCAGTATTTT	CASRTSLDTQYF
13	TRBV14	.	TRBJ2-3	.	TGTGCCAGCAGCCAAACAGGGAGTACGACGCAGTATTTT	CASSQTGSTTQYF
15	TRBV27	.	TRBJ2-7	.	TGTGCCAGCAGTCGACATAGAGTATTCCCCTACGAGCAGTACTTC	CASSRHRVFPYEQYF
15	TRBV28	TRBD1	TRBJ1-1	once	TGTGCCAGCAGTGGACAGGGGGATTTTCGGACTGAAGCTTTCTTT	CASSGQGDFRTEAFF
15	TRBV21-1	.	TRBJ1-4	.	TGTGCCAGCAGCAAGTTACAGGGGGCGCGCGAAAAACTGTTTTTT	CASSKLQGAREKLFF
15	TRBV28	TRBD1	TRBJ1-4	.	TGTGCCAGCAGTCTGCCGGGACAGGGTAATGAAAAACTGTTTTTT	CASSLPGQGNEKLFF
16	TRBV4-3	TRBD2	TRBJ2-3	.	TGCGCCAGCAGCCAAGAACTAGCGGGGGGCCTGGATACGCAGTATTTT	CASSQELAGGLDTQYF
13	TRBV5-1	TRBD2	TRBJ2-3	.	TGCGCCAGTTCGGGACTAGTCGGTGATACGCAGTATTTT	CASSGLVGDTQYF
15	TRBV11-3	TRBD1	TRBJ2-1	.	TGTGCCAGCAGCTCAAGACAGGGAGTGATCCATGAGCAGTTCTTC	CASSSRQGVIHEQFF
11	TRBV4-2	.	TRBJ1-2	.	TGTGCCAGCAGCATCTCGGGGGGCTACACCTTC	CASSISGGYTF
12	TRBV4-2	.	TRBJ2-7	.	TGTGCCAGCAGCCAAGATCTTCACGAGCAGTACTTC	CASSQDLHEQYF
13	TRBV9	TRBD1	TRBJ1-2	.	TGTGCCAGCAGCGTAGAGACAGGGGGCCGATACACCTTC	CASSVETGGRYTF
13	TRBV7-2	.	TRBJ1-1	.	TGTGCCAGCAGTTCCTCCCCAGGCACTGAAGCTTTCTTT	CASSSSPGTEAFF
13	TRBV6-2/TRBV6-3	TRBD1	TRBJ2-7	.	TGTGCCAGCAGCCTGGGACAGGGGCGCGAGCAGTACTTC	CASSLGQGREQYF
14	TRBV18	TRBD1	TRBJ2-1	.	TGTGCCAGCTCACCAGGGACAGACTACAATGAGCAGTTCTTC	CASSPGTDYNEQFF
11	TRBV20-1	TRBD1	TRBJ2-3	.	TGCAGTGCTCCCGGACAGGGGGCGCAGTATTTT	CSAPGQGAQYF
14	TRBV25-1	TRBD2	TRBJ2-1	.	TGTGCCAGCAGTTCACGAGGACTAGCGAATGAGCAGTTCTTC	CASSSRGLANEQFF
15	TRBV3-1/TRBV3-2	TRBD2	TRBJ2-4	.	TGTGCCAGCAGCCAAGATCCGGGAGGGTGGAACATTCAGTACTTC	CASSQDPGGWNIQYF
14	TRBV7-8	.	TRBJ2-5	.	TGTGCCAGCAGCTTCTCAAGCCTGCAAGAGACCCAGTACTTC	CASSFSSLQETQYF
13	TRBV11-3	.	TRBJ2-2	.	TGTGCCAGCAGCTTTAGCCCCGGCGGGGAGCTGTTTTTT	CASSFSPGGELFF
13	TRBV3-1/TRBV3-2	.	TRBJ2-4	.	TGTGCCAGCAGCCTGGGGCAGGCGGACATTCAGTACTTC	CASSLGQADIQYF
12	TRBV19	.	TRBJ1-5	few	TGTGCCAGTACATCTGTCGGTCAGCCCCAGCATTTT	CASTSVGQPQHF
14	TRBV5-4	.	TRBJ2-5	.	TGTGCCAGCAGCTTGGGCGGCTACCAAGAGACCCAGTACTTC	CASSLGGYQETQYF
14	TRBV7-2	TRBD2	TRBJ2-3	.	TGTGCCAGCAGCCCGAGCGGGGGCACAGATACGCAGTATTTT	CASSPSGGTDTQYF
15	TRBV9	TRBD2	TRBJ2-7	few	TGTGCCAGCAGCCCCGGGGAGGGGCTCTCCTACGAGCAGTACTTC	CASSPGEGLSYEQYF
16	TRBV6-2/TRBV6-3	TRBD1	TRBJ2-7	.	TGTGCCAGCAGTTACTCAAGGACAGGGGGGGCCTACGAGCAGTACTTC	CASSYSRTGGAYEQYF
13	TRBV28	.	TRBJ1-2	.	TGTGCCAGCAGGGAGGGGGGGACCAATGGCTACACCTTC	CASREGGTNGYTF
15	TRBV7-9	TRBD2	TRBJ2-7	few	TGTGCCAGCAGCTTAGACGCGGGGGTGACCTACGAGCAGTACTTC	CASSLDAGVTYEQYF